A single sample gave rise to the 10 T cell receptor beta chains below, sequenced in a study of identical twins. TCRdb fed the 5' RACE reads into MiXCR, producing one record per CDR3 protein. In the table there are hundreds of thousands of distinct CDR3 sequences, roughly 6.2% of which are singletons. The sequencing input was naive T cells sorted from blood. Receptors were obtained from a man aged 18 to 30 in good health.

The CDR3 nucleotides read TGTGCCAGCAGCCATGAGCAAGTGAGGGAGCTGTTTTTT. Protein: CASSHEQVRELFF. The chain joins TRBV3-1 to TRBJ2-2; D remains unclear. The CDR3 runs 13 residues. V was pared by 3 bases and J by 9 bases, with 11 bases between. Germline V CDR1 and CDR2: LGHDT, YNNKEL (reference sequence).

V usage is TRBV12-3 or TRBV12-4 and J usage is TRBJ1-2; D gene unclear. This CDR3 is 12 amino acids long. The V and J ends lost 2 bases and 7 bases respectively, with 8 bases between them. CDR3 sequence: CASSLTRGGYTF. CDR3 sequence (DNA): TGTGCCAGCAGTTTAACACGGGGTGGCTACACCTTC.

The table lists this clonotype with many counts. The rearrangement joins TRBV24-1 to TRBJ2-1; D is unclear. The V gene's germline CDR1 is KGHDR and CDR2 SFDVKD. Trimming cost V 1 base and J 10 bases, with 4 bases left between them. This CDR3 is 11 amino acids long. As DNA, the CDR3 is TGTGCCACCAGTGATTTACAAGAGCAGTTCTTC. This translates into CATSDLQEQFF.

Only a few counts were recorded for this clonotype. The V call is TRBV6-2 or TRBV6-3, the J call TRBJ2-7, with 9 bases identical to TRBD2. The germline gives CDR1 MNHEY, CDR2 SVGEGT. The CDR3 has 16 residues. Trimming cost V 0 bases and J 2 bases; bases outside gene matches: 5. The CDR3 nucleotides are TGTGCCAGCAGTTACTCTGCTAGCGGGACCGCCTACGAGCAGTACTTC. Translating it yields CASSYSASGTAYEQYF.

This clonotype occurred a few times. CDR3 in amino acids: CASSPMGTGDQETQYF. The CDR3 coding sequence is TGTGCCAGCAGCCCAATGGGGACAGGGGACCAAGAGACCCAGTACTTC. The chain combines TRBV7-9 with TRBJ2-5; 10 nucleotides align to TRBD1. CDR1 is SEHNR, CDR2 FQNEAQ, per germline (reference sequence). Trimming at V came to 5 bases and at J to 0 bases, leaving 6 bases not matched to a gene. The CDR3 totals 16 residues.

This clonotype was seen many times. The chain joins TRBV5-1 to TRBJ1-4; unclear D gene. The germline V gene has CDR1 SGHRS and CDR2 YFSETQ. V shed 0 bases and J shed 0 bases, with 12 bases lying between them. The CDR3 is 17 amino acids. CDR3 amino acids: CASSLARGVATNEKLFF. The CDR3 nucleotides read TGCGCCAGCAGCTTGGCTCGGGGAGTTGCAACTAATGAAAAACTGTTTTTT.

In this sample, this clonotype turned up many times. The chain employs TRBV12-3 or TRBV12-4 and TRBJ1-2, with TRBD1 matching 7 bases. The CDR3 runs 16 residues. With 1 base clipped from V and 4 bases from J, the junction kept 9 bases outside the gene matches. The CDR3 spells CASSLGRGDWGYGYTF. CDR3 nucleotide sequence: TGTGCCAGCAGTTTAGGCAGGGGGGATTGGGGCTATGGCTACACCTTC.

This clonotype turned up a few times. This sequence joins TRBV20-1 and TRBJ1-4; tentative D call: TRBD1 (5 bases). The CDR3 contains 15 residues. Germline CDR1 is DFQATT and CDR2 is SNEGSKA (reference sequence). V shed 0 bases and J shed 8 bases, with 16 bases lying between them. The CDR3 coding sequence is TGCAGTGCTAGAGATATCCGGCAGGGTGGGGAAAAACTGTTTTTT. This codes for CSARDIRQGGEKLFF.

A single count supports this clonotype. V gene TRBV30 combines with J gene TRBJ2-3; D is ambiguous. V lost 1 base, J lost 0 bases, and 11 bases lay in between. Germline V gene sequence: CDR1 GTSNPN, CDR2 SVGIG (reference sequence). The CDR3 is made up of 15 amino acids. CDR3 protein: CAWSGVLTSTDTQYF. In DNA form, the CDR3 reads TGTGCCTGGAGTGGTGTCTTAACTAGCACAGATACGCAGTATTTT.

This clonotype came up once. The chain carries TRBV6-5 and TRBJ1-5; no reliable D call. CDR3 size: 15 residues. V was cut by 3 bases and J by 1 base, with 10 bases left in between. The germline CDR1 and CDR2 sequences are MNHEY and SVGAGI. CDR3 region: CASSYRAGSNQPQHF. The CDR3 DNA follows: TGTGCCAGCAGTTATCGGGCGGGCAGCAATCAGCCCCAGCATTTT.